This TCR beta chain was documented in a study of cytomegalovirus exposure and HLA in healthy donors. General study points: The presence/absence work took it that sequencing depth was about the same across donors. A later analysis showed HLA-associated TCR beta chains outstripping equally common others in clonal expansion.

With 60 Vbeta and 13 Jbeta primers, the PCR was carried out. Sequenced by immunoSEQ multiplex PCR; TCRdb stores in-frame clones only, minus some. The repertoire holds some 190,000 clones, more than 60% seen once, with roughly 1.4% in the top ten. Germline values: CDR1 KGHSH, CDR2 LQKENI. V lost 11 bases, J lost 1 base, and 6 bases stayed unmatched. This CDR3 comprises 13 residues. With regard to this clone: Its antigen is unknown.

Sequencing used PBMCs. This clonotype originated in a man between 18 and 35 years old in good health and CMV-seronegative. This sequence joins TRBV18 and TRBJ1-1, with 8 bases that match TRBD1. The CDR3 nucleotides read TGTGCCGGAACAGACAGGGGGAACACTGAAGCTTTCTTT. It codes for CAGTDRGNTEAFF.